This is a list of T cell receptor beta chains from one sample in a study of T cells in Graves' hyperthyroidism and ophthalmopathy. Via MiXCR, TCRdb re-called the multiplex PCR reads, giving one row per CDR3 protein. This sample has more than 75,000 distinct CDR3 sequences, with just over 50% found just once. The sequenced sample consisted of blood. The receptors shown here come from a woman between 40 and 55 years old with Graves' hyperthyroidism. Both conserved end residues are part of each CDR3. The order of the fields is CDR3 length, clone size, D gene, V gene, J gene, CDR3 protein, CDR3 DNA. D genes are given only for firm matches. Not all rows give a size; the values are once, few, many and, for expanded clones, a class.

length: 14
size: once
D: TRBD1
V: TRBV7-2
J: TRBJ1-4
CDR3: CASSPGTGDEKLFF
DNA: TGTGCCAGCAGCCCAGGGACAGGGGACGAAAAACTGTTTTTT

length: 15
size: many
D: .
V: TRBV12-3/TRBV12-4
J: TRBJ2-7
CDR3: CASSFSSYSSGEQYF
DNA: TGTGCCAGCAGTTTTTCCTCCTACAGCTCGGGCGAGCAGTACTTC

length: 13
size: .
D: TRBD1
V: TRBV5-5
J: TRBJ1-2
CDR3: CASSLGQGSGYTF
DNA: TGTGCCAGCAGCCTGGGACAGGGAAGTGGCTACACCTTC

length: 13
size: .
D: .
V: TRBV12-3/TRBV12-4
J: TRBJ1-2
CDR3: CASSPTEGYGYTF
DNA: TGTGCCAGCAGTCCAACGGAAGGATATGGCTACACCTTC

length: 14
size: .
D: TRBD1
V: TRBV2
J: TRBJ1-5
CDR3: CASSTTGGIQPQHF
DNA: TGTGCCAGCAGTACGACAGGGGGCATTCAGCCCCAGCATTTT

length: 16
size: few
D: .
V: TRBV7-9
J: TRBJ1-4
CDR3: CASSLDGSPTNEKLFF
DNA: TGTGCCAGCAGCTTAGACGGCTCACCAACTAATGAAAAACTGTTTTTT

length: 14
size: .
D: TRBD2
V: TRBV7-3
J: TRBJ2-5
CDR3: CASSQLAGGETQYF
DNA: TGTGCCAGCAGCCAACTAGCGGGAGGGGAGACCCAGTACTTC

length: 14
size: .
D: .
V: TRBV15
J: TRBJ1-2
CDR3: CATSSPRGPGGYTF
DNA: TGTGCCACCAGCAGCCCCAGGGGTCCCGGCGGCTACACCTTC

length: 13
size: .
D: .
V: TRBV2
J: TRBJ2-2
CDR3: CASSYTSTGELFF
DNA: TGTGCCAGCAGCTACACTAGCACCGGGGAGCTGTTTTTT

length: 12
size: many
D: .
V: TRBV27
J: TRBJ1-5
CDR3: CASSRANQPQHF
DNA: TGTGCCAGCAGTCGTGCCAATCAGCCCCAGCATTTT

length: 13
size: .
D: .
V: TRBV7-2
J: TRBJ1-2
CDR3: CASTSRANYGYTF
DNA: TGTGCCAGCACATCCCGGGCCAACTATGGCTACACCTTC

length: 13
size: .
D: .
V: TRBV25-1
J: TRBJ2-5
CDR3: CACSAISQETQYF
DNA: TGTGCCTGCAGTGCTATCAGTCAAGAGACCCAGTACTTC

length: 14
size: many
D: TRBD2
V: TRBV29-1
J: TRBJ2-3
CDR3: CSVDAAGGTDTQYF
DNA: TGCAGCGTTGATGCAGCGGGAGGGACAGATACGCAGTATTTT

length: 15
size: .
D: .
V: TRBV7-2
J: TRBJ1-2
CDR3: CASSQLQGPNYGYTF
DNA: TGTGCCAGCAGCCAGTTACAGGGCCCTAACTATGGCTACACCTTC

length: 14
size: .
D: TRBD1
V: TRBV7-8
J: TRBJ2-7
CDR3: CASSNGQEPYEQYF
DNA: TGTGCCAGCAGTAACGGACAGGAACCTTACGAGCAGTACTTC

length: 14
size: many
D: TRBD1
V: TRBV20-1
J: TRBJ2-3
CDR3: CSAGDRRVGHTQYF
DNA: TGCAGTGCTGGGGACAGGAGGGTTGGGCATACGCAGTATTTT

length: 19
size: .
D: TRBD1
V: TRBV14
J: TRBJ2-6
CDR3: CASSQEGTGWLAGANVLTF
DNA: TGTGCCAGCAGCCAAGAAGGGACAGGGTGGTTAGCTGGGGCCAACGTCCTGACTTTC

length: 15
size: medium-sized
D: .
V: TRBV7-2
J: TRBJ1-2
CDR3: CASSFGRGGNYGYTF
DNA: TGTGCCAGCAGCTTCGGTAGGGGAGGGAACTATGGCTACACCTTC

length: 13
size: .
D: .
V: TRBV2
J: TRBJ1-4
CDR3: CASTGQFNEKLFF
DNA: TGTGCCAGCACAGGACAGTTTAATGAAAAACTGTTTTTT

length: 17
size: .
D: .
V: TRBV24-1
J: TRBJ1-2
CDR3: CATSDTGQLGLSNGYTF
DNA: TGTGCCACCAGTGACACCGGACAGCTTGGCTTATCAAATGGCTACACCTTC

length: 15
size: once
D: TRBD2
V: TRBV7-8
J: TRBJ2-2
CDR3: CASSQLAGGTGELFF
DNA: TGTGCCAGCAGCCAACTAGCGGGGGGGACCGGGGAGCTGTTTTTT

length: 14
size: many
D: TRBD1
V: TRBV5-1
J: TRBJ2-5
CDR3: CASSWTGKQETQYF
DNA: TGCGCCAGCAGCTGGACAGGGAAGCAAGAGACCCAGTACTTC

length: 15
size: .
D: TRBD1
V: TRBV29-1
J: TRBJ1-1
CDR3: CSLGQGFRSHTEAFF
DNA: TGCAGCTTGGGACAGGGTTTTAGGTCTCACACTGAAGCTTTCTTT

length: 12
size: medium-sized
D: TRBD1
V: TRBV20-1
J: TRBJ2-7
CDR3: CSASGLGEGAYF
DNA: TGCAGTGCTAGCGGTCTGGGCGAGGGGGCCTACTTC

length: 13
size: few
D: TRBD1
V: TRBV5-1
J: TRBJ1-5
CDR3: CASSGTGNQPQHF
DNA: TGCGCCAGCAGCGGGACAGGGAATCAGCCCCAGCATTTT

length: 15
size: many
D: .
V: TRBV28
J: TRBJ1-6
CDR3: CASSFHRSYNSPLHF
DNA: TGTGCCAGCAGTTTCCACAGGTCCTATAATTCACCCCTCCACTTT

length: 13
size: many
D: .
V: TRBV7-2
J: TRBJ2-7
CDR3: CASSLTGFSEQYF
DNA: TGTGCCAGCAGCTTAACAGGGTTTTCGGAGCAGTACTTC

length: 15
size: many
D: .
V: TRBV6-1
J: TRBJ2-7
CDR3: CASSEVDTSGYEQYF
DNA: TGTGCCAGCAGTGAGGTGGACACTTCGGGCTACGAGCAGTACTTC

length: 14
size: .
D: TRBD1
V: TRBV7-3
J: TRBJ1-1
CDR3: CASSSGGSDTEAFF
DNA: TGTGCCAGCAGCTCAGGGGGCTCCGACACTGAAGCTTTCTTT